This T cell receptor beta chain is from a study of CD8+ T cells in alopecia areata (dated by TCRdb to 2016 to 2019). Concerning the study at large: The treated patients took part in an open-label pilot trial in which moderate-to-severe alopecia areata was treated with oral tofacitinib at 5 to 10 mg twice daily. Patients stayed on tofacitinib for 6 to 18 months and then had 6 months of follow-up off drug so that delayed response and recurrence could be assessed. Disease severity in treated patients was measured with the SALT score, which quantifies the percentage of affected scalp surface area. High-throughput TCRbeta sequencing was used to examine T cell clonal expansion in alopecia areata in both the C3H/HeJ mouse model and human patients. RNA was obtained with the PAXgene miRNA kit for fixed scalp, the miRNeasy kit for PBMCs, and the RNeasy kit for mouse skin. On the human side, TCRbeta sequencing was run on scalp tissue and on sorted CD4+ and CD8+ peripheral blood T cells from healthy controls and from alopecia areata patients with either patchy or totalis/universalis disease. Scalp clonality was compared among normal scalp (n=4), patchy alopecia areata scalp (n=8), and alopecia totalis/universalis scalp (n=8). Biopsies were taken from tofacitinib-treated patients at baseline and again at 4 and 24 weeks into treatment, and several of those patients also had a later scalp biopsy. immunoSEQ multiplex PCR using 35 Vbeta forward primers and 13 Jbeta reverse primers was used to amplify TCRbeta CDR3 regions.

The CDR3 runs 14 residues from the cysteine to the phenylalanine. The sequence is cut down to CDR3 DNA, 42 bases in frame from base 1. CDR1 is given as MNHEY and CDR2 as SVGAGI, both from the germline V gene. V is pared back by 2 bases and J by 4 bases, with 11 bases lying between the germline termini. To prepare the library, the immunoSEQ multiplex PCR assay was applied. For TCR sequencing, RNA was extracted from every sample and reverse transcribed into cDNA to serve as template. SuperScript III was used to make first-strand cDNA, primed with a 2:1 mix of oligo-dT and random hexamers. A synthetic immune receptor repertoire was used to measure amplification bias, and any remaining bias was corrected computationally. The paper's processing steps were these. Raw reads were preprocessed to remove errors, and CDR3 was defined according to IMGT conventions as the region from the conserved cysteine to phenylalanine. Clonality was computed as 1 minus the Shannon entropy, with the entropy normalized by log2 of the number of productive unique TCRs. CD4 or CD8 identity of scalp clones was inferred by cross-referencing scalp TCRbeta sequences with sorted blood CD4 and CD8 repertoires. Here the immuneACCESS table is served through TCRdb, limited to in-frame sequences with V and J called. Missing clones are a known gap in these copies; in checked studies unresolved V genes cover under half, and the rest lacks a known reason. That table supplies the V and J calls and clone size; D and trimming were determined from the DNA. The sample table lists about 120,000 clones, 53% of them with a count of one. The leading ten clones occupy roughly 0.5% of the sample.

Per the publication, the time point label means: around 4 weeks on oral tofacitinib. The intended sense of this specimen's treatment or condition label: oral pan-JAK inhibitor, 5-10 mg twice daily. From alopecia areata patients, peripheral blood was collected along with lesional scalp punch biopsies. PBMCs were isolated by density centrifugation and stained for CD3, CD4 and CD8, after which CD4+ and CD8+ T cells were sorted on a FACSAria. Results and caveats for the whole study, not just this receptor: Many expanded lesional clones persisted in scalp and blood during tofacitinib treatment, which may partly explain relapse after stopping treatment. Shared TCR sequences between patients were less evident than in mice, which may be partly attributable to HLA diversity in the patient population. Because the treated cohort was small and included a single nonresponder, larger studies are needed to assess links between baseline CD8+ expansion and response. With tofacitinib, both scalp clonality and the number of expanded CD8+ clones among the top 100 scalp clones went down significantly. Unlike mouse skin, which is dominated by gammadelta T cells, normal human skin has resident alphabeta T cells that are also sequenced, and this complicates analysis of the scalp TCR repertoire. Compared with normal scalp, lesional scalp, particularly in alopecia totalis/universalis, had higher clonality and more expanded CD8+ clones, which suggests antigenic drive.

About this clone itself: Its cognate antigen has yet to be identified. No clone much larger than this one lies a single base away; base qualities are absent.

Rearrangement joined TRBV6-5 to TRBJ1-2; no D gene is confidently identified. Here the sequenced sample was CD4+ T cells sorted from blood, taken at week 4, from a patient treated with tofacitinib. The clonotype originates from a human donor with alopecia areata. CDR3 loop: CASSYRDLGYGYTF. DNA sequence: TGTGCCAGCAGTTACAGGGATCTTGGCTATGGCTACACCTTC.